This is a list of T cell receptor beta chains from one sample in a study of identical twins. TCRdb re-derived calls from the 5' RACE reads in MiXCR, one entry per CDR3 protein. The repertoire holds 510,000 or so distinct CDR3 sequences, with approximately 16% as singletons. The sample was also reused in another study, on yellow fever vaccine responses in identical twins.

Material for sequencing was CD4+ T cells sorted from blood. The source of these receptors is a woman aged 18-29 years in good health. CDR3s include the opening cysteine and the closing phenylalanine or tryptophan. Fields, in order: clone size, J gene, V gene, D gene, CDR3 DNA, CDR3 protein. A D gene is named only where the DNA matches it firmly. Clone size is not always given. Where it is, it says once, few, many or a class for expanded clones.

abundance: -; j_gene: TRBJ2-3; v_gene: TRBV28; d_gene: -; CDR3nt: TGTGCCAGCCAGGGGACGGGTAGGGCGCAGTATTTT; CDR3aa: CASQGTGRAQYF
abundance: -; j_gene: TRBJ2-2; v_gene: TRBV5-1; d_gene: TRBD2; CDR3nt: TGCGCCAGCAGCCCCACCCCGGGGGGGAACACCGGGGAGCTGTTTTTT; CDR3aa: CASSPTPGGNTGELFF
abundance: few; j_gene: TRBJ2-5; v_gene: TRBV5-5; d_gene: TRBD2; CDR3nt: TGTGCCAGCAGCTGGAGACTAGCGGGGTACCAAGAGACCCAGTACTTC; CDR3aa: CASSWRLAGYQETQYF
abundance: few; j_gene: TRBJ2-1; v_gene: TRBV24-1; d_gene: -; CDR3nt: TGTGCCACCAGTGTGGCGGATGAGCAGTTCTTC; CDR3aa: CATSVADEQFF
abundance: -; j_gene: TRBJ1-4; v_gene: TRBV20-1; d_gene: TRBD1; CDR3nt: TGCAGTGCCCTGACAGGGGCAGGTGGGGAAAAACTGTTTTTT; CDR3aa: CSALTGAGGEKLFF
abundance: many; j_gene: TRBJ2-3; v_gene: TRBV12-3/TRBV12-4; d_gene: TRBD2; CDR3nt: TGTGCCAGCAGGGGACTAGCAACGCAGTATTTT; CDR3aa: CASRGLATQYF
abundance: few; j_gene: TRBJ1-1; v_gene: TRBV20-1; d_gene: TRBD1; CDR3nt: TGCAGTGCCCGGGACAGGACATTCACTGAAGCTTTCTTT; CDR3aa: CSARDRTFTEAFF
abundance: few; j_gene: TRBJ2-5; v_gene: TRBV12-3/TRBV12-4; d_gene: -; CDR3nt: TGTGCCAGCAGTTTAAAGGGTGCACAAGAGACCCAGTACTTC; CDR3aa: CASSLKGAQETQYF
abundance: few; j_gene: TRBJ2-1; v_gene: TRBV2; d_gene: -; CDR3nt: TGTGCCAGCAAGGCGGGGCTGGGTGAGCAGTTCTTC; CDR3aa: CASKAGLGEQFF
abundance: -; j_gene: TRBJ1-5; v_gene: TRBV28; d_gene: -; CDR3nt: TGTGCCAGCAGTCAATACGGGAATCAGCCCCAGCATTTT; CDR3aa: CASSQYGNQPQHF
abundance: -; j_gene: TRBJ1-4; v_gene: TRBV29-1; d_gene: -; CDR3nt: TGCAGCGCTGCCGGGACGCCTAATGAAAAACTGTTTTTT; CDR3aa: CSAAGTPNEKLFF
abundance: -; j_gene: TRBJ2-7; v_gene: TRBV7-9; d_gene: TRBD2; CDR3nt: TGTGCCAGCAGCCCTGGACTAGCGGGAGGAAGCTACGAGCAGTACTTC; CDR3aa: CASSPGLAGGSYEQYF
abundance: -; j_gene: TRBJ1-5; v_gene: TRBV7-8; d_gene: TRBD1; CDR3nt: TGTGCCAGCAGTAGGACAGGGACGAGCAATCAGCCCCAGCATTTT; CDR3aa: CASSRTGTSNQPQHF
abundance: -; j_gene: TRBJ1-5; v_gene: TRBV10-3; d_gene: -; CDR3nt: TGTGCCATCAGTGGGGCAGGGTCGGGCAATCAGCCCCAGCATTTT; CDR3aa: CAISGAGSGNQPQHF
abundance: few; j_gene: TRBJ2-5; v_gene: TRBV5-6; d_gene: -; CDR3nt: TGTGCCAGCAGCTTACGGACGTCCAGGGGAGAGACCCAGTACTTC; CDR3aa: CASSLRTSRGETQYF
abundance: -; j_gene: TRBJ2-1; v_gene: TRBV5-1; d_gene: -; CDR3nt: TGCGCCAGCAGCGGGAACAGCGAGTATTACAATGAGCAGTTCTTC; CDR3aa: CASSGNSEYYNEQFF
abundance: few; j_gene: TRBJ2-5; v_gene: TRBV10-1; d_gene: -; CDR3nt: TGCGCCAGCAGTGCTTCTGGGCTAGGTGAGACCCAGTACTTC; CDR3aa: CASSASGLGETQYF
abundance: -; j_gene: TRBJ1-3; v_gene: TRBV12-3/TRBV12-4; d_gene: -; CDR3nt: TGTGCCAGCAGTTCGACAGTCTCTGGAAACACCATATATTTT; CDR3aa: CASSSTVSGNTIYF
abundance: -; j_gene: TRBJ2-5; v_gene: TRBV11-2; d_gene: -; CDR3nt: TGTGCCAGCAGCTTAACTAGTAGGGGCGAGACCCAGTACTTC; CDR3aa: CASSLTSRGETQYF
abundance: -; j_gene: TRBJ2-1; v_gene: TRBV4-2; d_gene: -; CDR3nt: TGTGCCAGCAGCCAAGATCTCTCTAGCAGACACAATGAGCAGTTCTTC; CDR3aa: CASSQDLSSRHNEQFF
abundance: -; j_gene: TRBJ2-4; v_gene: TRBV29-1; d_gene: -; CDR3nt: TGCAGCGTTGGGTTCACGGGTTCCCCAAACATTCAGTACTTC; CDR3aa: CSVGFTGSPNIQYF
abundance: -; j_gene: TRBJ2-7; v_gene: TRBV7-9; d_gene: TRBD2; CDR3nt: TGTGCCAGCAGCTTATATATAGCGGGAGCACCTTACGAGCAGTACTTC; CDR3aa: CASSLYIAGAPYEQYF
abundance: medium-sized; j_gene: TRBJ1-2; v_gene: TRBV3-1; d_gene: TRBD1; CDR3nt: TGTGCCAGCAGCCAATGGCAGGGGGCGGGCTATGGCTACACCTTC; CDR3aa: CASSQWQGAGYGYTF
abundance: few; j_gene: TRBJ2-1; v_gene: TRBV6-2/TRBV6-3; d_gene: TRBD2; CDR3nt: TGTGCCAGCAGTTCCGAGCGACTAGCGGGGGGGCCAGGGAATGAGCAGTTCTTC; CDR3aa: CASSSERLAGGPGNEQFF
abundance: -; j_gene: TRBJ2-3; v_gene: TRBV7-9; d_gene: -; CDR3nt: TGTGCCAGCAGCCGGGTGGATACGCAGTATTTT; CDR3aa: CASSRVDTQYF
abundance: many; j_gene: TRBJ1-1; v_gene: TRBV12-3/TRBV12-4; d_gene: TRBD1; CDR3nt: TGTGCCAGCAGCACGGGACAGAAGAACACTGAAGCTTTCTTT; CDR3aa: CASSTGQKNTEAFF
abundance: -; j_gene: TRBJ2-5; v_gene: TRBV7-2; d_gene: -; CDR3nt: TGTGCCAGCAGCTTAGGGGCGGCGGGGGCCGCTACGGGGTACTTC; CDR3aa: CASSLGAAGAATGYF